Reported below is one TCR beta chain. The CDR3 consists of 16 residues. V was shortened by 4 bases and J by 6 bases, with 18 bases between the two germline ends. From germline, CDR1 is MNHNY and CDR2 SVGAGI (reference sequence). This record comes from a study of control samples from healthy donors and cancer patients. The table came from immunoSEQ multiplex PCR; TCRdb's copy has only in-frame clones and leaves some out. The sample consists of some 120,000 clones, roughly 90% of them appearing once. The sample comprised blood. This TCR was recovered from a man aged 45 to 65 in good health. This chain connects TRBV6-6 to TRBJ1-4; D unresolved. CDR3 amino acids: CASSSSRASADEKLFF. The DNA of the CDR3 is TGTGCCAGCAGTTCCAGCCGGGCCTCGGCGGATGAAAAACTGTTTTTT.